This T cell receptor (beta chain) was obtained from a study of blood T cell repertoires in COVID-19. Some clones are missing from TCRdb's copy, which holds only in-frame ones; the method was immunoSEQ multiplex PCR. This table holds around 96,000 clones, about 95% found once. Germline V gene data show CDR1 as SGHRS and CDR2 as YFSETQ. V was shortened by 6 bases and J by 2 bases, with 13 bases between the two germline ends. The CDR3 totals 14 residues. This clonotype was sampled from a human donor with active COVID-19. The donor label of this sample is uncertain. The chain carries TRBV5-1 and TRBJ2-3, with D tentatively TRBD2 (6 bases). Sequenced input: peripheral blood. The CDR3 is CASTGTLLTDTQYF. DNA for the CDR3: TGCGCCAGCACCGGGACTCTACTCACAGATACGCAGTATTTT. Looking up the rest from reference TRBV5-1 and TRBJ2-3 gives the full variable domain: KAGVTQTPRYLIKTRGQQVTLSCSPISGHRSVSWYQQTPGQGLQFLFEYFSETQRNKGNFPGRFSGRQFSNSRSEMNVSTLELGDSALYLCASTGTLLTDTQYFGPGTRLTVL.